The T cell receptor (beta chain) under discussion was sequenced for a study of blood T cell repertoires in COVID-19. Study-level background: Acute and convalescent COVID-19 specimens originated in the United States, Italy and Spain. PBMCs, B-cell-depleted T cells, or T cells were the source of the cDNA or gDNA that made up the material.

Clones were read by immunoSEQ multiplex PCR, and TCRdb kept only the in-frame ones, dropping some. The data show around 190,000 clones, around 90% seen once. Germline V gene lookup returns CDR1 SEHNR and CDR2 FQNEAQ (reference sequence). Germline trimming cut 5 bases from V and 0 bases from J; bases unmatched to any gene: 9. The CDR3 consists of 17 residues. The sequencing sample was made of peripheral blood. The TCR sequence derives from a human donor in a cohort sampled during active COVID-19. J is TRBJ2-2 and V is TRBV7-9, with 7 bases lining up with TRBD1. The CDR3 nucleotides are TGTGCCAGCAGCCGAAGCGTCGACAGGGCGAACACCGGGGAGCTGTTTTTT. As protein: CASSRSVDRANTGELFF.